Each of the 16 T cell receptor beta chains below was sequenced from the same sample in a study of CD8+ T cells in alopecia areata. Isolated RNA was reverse transcribed into cDNA used as the sequencing template. Libraries were prepared by immunoSEQ multiplex PCR; TCRdb keeps only in-frame clonotypes and omits some of them. The sample holds under 150,000 clones, roughly 56% seen once. Indicated treatment: oral pan-JAK inhibitor, 5-10 mg twice daily. This material consisted of CD4+ T cells sorted from blood, taken at week 24, from a patient treated with tofacitinib. These receptors were collected from a human donor with alopecia areata.

The rearrangement joins TRBV29-1 to TRBJ1-2; a possible D gene is TRBD1 (5 bases). The CDR3 runs to 13 residues. The germline CDR1 and CDR2 sequences are SQVTM and ANQGSEA. V was trimmed by 0 bases and J by 7 bases, leaving 12 bases between them. CDR3 DNA: TGCAGCGTTGAAGATCCTGGGGCCAGTGGCTACACCTTC. Translating gives CSVEDPGASGYTF.

This clone was observed a handful of times. This chain connects TRBV30 to TRBJ1-6, with D perhaps TRBD1 (6 bases). V was pared by 5 bases and J by 6 bases, with 11 bases between. The CDR3 runs 13 residues. Germline CDR1 reads GTSNPN; CDR2 reads SVGIG (reference sequence). The CDR3 loop reads CAWSQGGNSPLHF. For the CDR3, the DNA is TGTGCCTGGTCACAGGGCGGTAATTCACCCCTCCACTTT.

This clone came up a few times. The chain recombines TRBV29-1 with TRBJ2-7; a possible D gene is TRBD1 (6 bases). The CDR3 is 16 residues long. Trimming took 4 bases from V and 2 from J, leaving 21 bases between them. The V gene's germline CDR1 is SQVTM and CDR2 ANQGSEA. The CDR3 nucleotides read TGCAGCGTTGGACGCCGGAAGGGGGACGCTACCTACGAGCAGTACTTC. It translates to CSVGRRKGDATYEQYF.

This rearrangement joins TRBV5-1 to TRBJ2-3; TRBD1 agrees at 8 bases. Germline CDR1 SGHRS, CDR2 YFSETQ. The V segment lost 0 bases and the J segment 5 bases; nucleotides outside the gene matches: 8. CDR3 length: 16 residues. CDR3 region: CASSLEGRGLEDTQYF. The CDR3, as DNA: TGCGCCAGCAGCTTGGAGGGCAGGGGGCTAGAAGATACGCAGTATTTT. Supplemented by reference TRBV5-1 and TRBJ2-3, the full variable domain reads KAGVTQTPRYLIKTRGQQVTLSCSPISGHRSVSWYQQTPGQGLQFLFEYFSETQRNKGNFPGRFSGRQFSNSRSEMNVSTLELGDSALYLCASSLEGRGLEDTQYFGPGTRLTVL.

The chain links TRBV6-6 to TRBJ2-5; tentative D call: TRBD2 (8 bases). The V gene lost 7 bases and the J gene lost 1 base, with 19 bases spanning the gap. Germline loops: CDR1 MNHNY, CDR2 SVGAGI (reference sequence). The CDR3 loop spans 16 amino acids. The CDR3 nucleotides read TGTGCCAGCACCTCCAGGGGGGGACTAGTCCAAGAGACCCAGTACTTC. This translates into CASTSRGGLVQETQYF.

The rearrangement joins TRBV30 to TRBJ1-2; no firm D call. CDR3 size: 12 residues. CDR1 is GTSNPN, CDR2 SVGIG, per germline (reference sequence). The ends were cut back, 5 bases at V and 8 bases at J, with 15 bases in the middle. The CDR3 DNA follows: TGTGCCTGGGGTCGAGGAGCCTGGGGCTACACCTTC. Its protein is CAWGRGAWGYTF.

The rearrangement joins TRBV29-1 to TRBJ1-1, with a weak D call TRBD1 (5 bases). CDR1 is SQVTM and CDR2 is ANQGSEA in the germline V gene. The CDR3 covers 13 residues. Trimming stripped 6 bases from V and 3 bases from J, with 14 bases between. The CDR3 sequence: CSVQGPLHTEAFF. In DNA form, the CDR3 reads TGCAGCGTCCAGGGTCCACTGCACACTGAAGCTTTCTTT.

V is TRBV7-2 and J is TRBJ2-5, with TRBD2 matching over 11 bases. V gave up 5 bases and J gave up 4 bases; unmatched junction bases: 15. CDR1 SGHTA and CDR2 FQGNSA come from the germline V gene. CDR3 length: 18 residues. CDR3 nucleotide sequence: TGTGCCAGCAGCGCGCAAGGGTCTAGCGGGGGGCGGGGAGAGACCCAGTACTTC. This codes for CASSAQGSSGGRGETQYF.

V usage is TRBV6-5 and J usage is TRBJ1-6; no clear D gene. The germline CDR1 and CDR2 sequences are MNHEY and SVGAGI. The length of the CDR3 is 14 residues. Trimming took 2 bases from V and 7 from J, leaving 9 bases between them. This CDR3 reads CASSYRERNSPLHF. DNA of the CDR3: TGTGCCAGCAGTTACAGAGAGAGAAATTCACCCCTCCACTTT.

The rearrangement links TRBV5-1 to TRBJ2-3; D is perhaps TRBD2 (5 bases). Trimming pared 4 bases from V and 0 bases from J, leaving 9 bases between. There are 14 residues in the CDR3. Per the germline V gene, CDR1 is SGHRS and CDR2 is YFSETQ. The CDR3 loop is CASSRETSTDTQYF. The CDR3 DNA reads TGCGCCAGCAGCCGGGAAACTAGCACAGATACGCAGTATTTT.

The rearrangement joins TRBV7-9 to TRBJ2-1, with 14 bases lining up with TRBD2. Germline trimming cut 5 bases from V and 10 bases from J; bases unmatched to any gene: 10. The CDR3 totals 16 residues. The V gene's germline CDR1 is SEHNR and CDR2 FQNEAQ (reference sequence). CDR3 sequence (DNA): TGTGCCAGCAGCACTGGACCGGGACTAGCGGGGGAAGAGCAGTTCTTC. It codes for CASSTGPGLAGEEQFF.

In DNA form, the CDR3 reads TGTGCCAGCAGTTCAACAAGGGGCGGGGCCAACGTCCTGACTTTC. It yields the protein CASSSTRGGANVLTF. The V and J genes are TRBV27 and TRBJ2-6; maybe TRBD1 (5 bases). The germline gives CDR1 MNHEY, CDR2 SMNVEV (reference sequence). V was trimmed by 4 bases and J by 4 bases, leaving 11 bases between them. The CDR3 is made up of 15 amino acids.

The genes are TRBV7-2 and TRBJ2-7, with D perhaps TRBD1 or TRBD2 (5 bases each). V was cut by 5 bases and J by 0 bases, with 14 bases left in between. The germline V gene encodes CDR1 SGHTA and CDR2 FQGNSA. The CDR3 spans 15 residues. The CDR3 nucleotides read TGTGCCAGCAGCCCTAGCAAGGGGAGCTCCTACGAGCAGTACTTC. Its translation: CASSPSKGSSYEQYF. The variable domain in full, with the rest retrieved from reference TRBV7-2 and TRBJ2-7, is GAGVSQSPSNKVTEKGKDVELRCDPISGHTALYWYRQSLGQGLEFLIYFQGNSAPDKSGLPSDRFSAERTGGSVSTLTIQRTQQEDSAVYLCASSPSKGSSYEQYFGPGTRLTVT.

This clone was counted a few times. The chain uses TRBV25-1 and TRBJ1-1; D unclear. The germline V and J ends were trimmed by 3 bases and 5 bases, with 13 bases remaining between them. This CDR3 spans 14 amino acids. Germline V lookup: CDR1 MGHDK, CDR2 SYGVNS. DNA of the CDR3: TGTGCCAGCAGTGACTACTTGGCGGGTACTGAAGCTTTCTTT. Its protein product is CASSDYLAGTEAFF.

The chain is built from TRBV29-1 and TRBJ1-2; TRBD1 might be the D (6 bases). Germline-derived CDR1 and CDR2 are SQVTM and ANQGSEA. Trimming shortened V by 7 bases and J by 5 bases, and 20 bases separated the two germline ends. CDR3 length: 14 amino acids. The CDR3 bases are TGCAGCGCCGGATACAGGGATCTGCGATATGGCTACACCTTC. Translating gives CSAGYRDLRYGYTF.

The chain links TRBV7-2 to TRBJ2-7; D is unresolved. CDR3 length: 11 residues. Trimming removed 5 bases from V and 0 bases from J, with 2 bases in between. Looked up from germline, CDR1 is SGHTA and CDR2 is FQGNSA. The CDR3 is CASSASYEQYF. The CDR3 nucleotides read TGTGCCAGCAGCGCCTCCTACGAGCAGTACTTC.